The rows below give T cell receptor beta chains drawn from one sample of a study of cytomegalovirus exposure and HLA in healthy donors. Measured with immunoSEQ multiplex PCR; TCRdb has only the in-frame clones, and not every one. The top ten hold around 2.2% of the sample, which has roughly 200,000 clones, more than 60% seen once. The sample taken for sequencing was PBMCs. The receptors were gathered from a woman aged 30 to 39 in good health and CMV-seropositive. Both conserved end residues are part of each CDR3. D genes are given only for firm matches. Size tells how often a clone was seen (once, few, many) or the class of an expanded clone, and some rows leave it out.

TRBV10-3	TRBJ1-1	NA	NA	TGTGCCATCAGTGACCCGGGAATGGGGAACACTGAAGCTTTCTTT	CAISDPGMGNTEAFF
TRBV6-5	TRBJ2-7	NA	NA	TGTGCCAGCAGTTACCATGGACAGCCCTCCTACGAGCAGTACTTC	CASSYHGQPSYEQYF
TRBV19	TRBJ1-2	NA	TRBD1	TGTGCCAGTATCCCGGGACAGGGGGCAACCTATGGCTACACCTTC	CASIPGQGATYGYTF
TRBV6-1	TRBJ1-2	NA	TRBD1	TGTGCCAGCTCGAGGGACAGCCACTATGGCTACACCTTC	CASSRDSHYGYTF
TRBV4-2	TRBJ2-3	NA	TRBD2	TGTGCCAGCAGCCAAGAAGGGATCAGCGGGGGGGATACAGATACGCAGTATTTT	CASSQEGISGGDTDTQYF
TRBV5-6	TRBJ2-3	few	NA	TGTGCCAGCAGCTGGGCTTCAGATACGCAGTATTTT	CASSWASDTQYF
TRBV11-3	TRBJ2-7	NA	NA	TGTGCCAGCAGCTTAGAGGCCTCGGCGGGAACCGACGAGCAGTACTTC	CASSLEASAGTDEQYF
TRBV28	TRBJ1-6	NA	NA	TGTGCCAGCTCGGACAGTGAAGCCTATAATTCACCCCTCCACTTT	CASSDSEAYNSPLHF
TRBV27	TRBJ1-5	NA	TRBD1	TGTGCCAGCAGTTTAATCCAGGGGGGACAGCCCCAGCATTTT	CASSLIQGGQPQHF
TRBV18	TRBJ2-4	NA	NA	TGTGCCAGCTCACCATTACCCACAGGCCTAGCCAAAAACATTCAGTACTTC	CASSPLPTGLAKNIQYF
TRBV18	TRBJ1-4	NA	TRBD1	TGTGCCAGCTCACCAACAATACGACAGGGGGCAAACGAAAAACTGTTTTTT	CASSPTIRQGANEKLFF
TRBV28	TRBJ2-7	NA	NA	TGTGCCAGCAGAGGACAGGGAGGGACCCCCGGACGGTACGAGCAGTACTTC	CASRGQGGTPGRYEQYF
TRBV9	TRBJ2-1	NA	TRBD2	TGTGCCAGCAGCATTAGCGGGAGCTCCTACAATGAGCAGTTCTTC	CASSISGSSYNEQFF
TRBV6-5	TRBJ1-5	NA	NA	TGTGCCAGCAGTTACGGTTTATCAGGGCCCCAGCATTTT	CASSYGLSGPQHF
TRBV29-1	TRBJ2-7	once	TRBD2	TGCAGCGCCCTAAGGGCTAGCGGGAGGACCTACGAGCAGTACTTC	CSALRASGRTYEQYF
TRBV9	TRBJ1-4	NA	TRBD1	TGTGCCAGCAGCGTAGACGGGACAGGGGGAAAACTGTTTTTT	CASSVDGTGGKLFF
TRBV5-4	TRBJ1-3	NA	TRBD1	TGTGCCAGCAGCTTACCCGGACAGGGTGGAAACACCATATATTTT	CASSLPGQGGNTIYF
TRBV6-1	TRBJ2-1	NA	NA	TGTGCCAGCAGTGAACGGTTAGGGGCCCCCCCCTACAATGAGCAGTTCTTC	CASSERLGAPPYNEQFF
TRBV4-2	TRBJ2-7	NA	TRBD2	TGTGCCAGCAGCCAAGTCCTAGCGGGAACCGACCCCTACGAGCAGTACTTC	CASSQVLAGTDPYEQYF
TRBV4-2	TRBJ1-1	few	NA	TGTGCCAGCACCCGGCTCCAGGGCACTGAAGCTTTCTTT	CASTRLQGTEAFF
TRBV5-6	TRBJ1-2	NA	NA	TGTGCCAGCAGCCGCGGAGTTGGTGGCTACACCTTC	CASSRGVGGYTF
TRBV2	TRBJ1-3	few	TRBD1	TGTGCCAGCAGCACCGGGACAGGGGTTACGAACACCATATATTTT	CASSTGTGVTNTIYF
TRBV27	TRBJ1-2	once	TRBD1	TGTGCCAGCAGTGCCTGGGGGGACAGGGGATTGGGTAGCTACACCTTC	CASSAWGDRGLGSYTF
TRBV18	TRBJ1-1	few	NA	TGTGCCAGCTCACCACCTTCGGGGAAAAGCACTGAAGCTTTCTTT	CASSPPSGKSTEAFF
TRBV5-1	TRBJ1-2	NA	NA	TGCGCCAGCAGCTTAGGTACAGGGAAGGACTATGGCTACACCTTC	CASSLGTGKDYGYTF
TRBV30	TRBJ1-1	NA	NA	TGTGCCTGGCATCCGGGGGTTCGTGCTGAAGCTTTCTTT	CAWHPGVRAEAFF
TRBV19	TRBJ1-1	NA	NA	TGTGCCAGTAGTATTGCAGCGGGAGGGACGGACACTGAAGCTTTCTTT	CASSIAAGGTDTEAFF
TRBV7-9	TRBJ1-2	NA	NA	TGTGCCAGCAGCAGGGACACCAACTATGGCTACACCTTC	CASSRDTNYGYTF
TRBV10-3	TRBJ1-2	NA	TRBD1	TGTGCCATTAGTGGAATCGGACAGGGAGGCGGCTACACCTTC	CAISGIGQGGGYTF
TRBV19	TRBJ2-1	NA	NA	TGTGCCAGTAGGTACTCGAGCGGTCGCTACAATGAGCAGTTCTTC	CASRYSSGRYNEQFF
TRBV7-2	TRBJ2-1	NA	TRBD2	TGTGCCAGCAGCTTCGGACTAGGGATCGATGAGCAGTTCTTC	CASSFGLGIDEQFF
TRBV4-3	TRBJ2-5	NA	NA	TGCGCCAGCAGCCACGGACAGTACCAAGAGACCCAGTACTTC	CASSHGQYQETQYF
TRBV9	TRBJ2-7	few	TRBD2	TGTGCCAGCAGCGCCACCGGGACTAGCGTGTACGAGCAGTACTTC	CASSATGTSVYEQYF
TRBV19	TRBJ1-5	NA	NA	TGTGCCAGTAGTATAGAGAGGACATATAGCAATCAGCCCCAGCATTTT	CASSIERTYSNQPQHF
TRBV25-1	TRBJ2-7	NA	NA	TGTGCCAGCAGCTATCGAACGGGCGGGCACGAGCAGTACTTC	CASSYRTGGHEQYF
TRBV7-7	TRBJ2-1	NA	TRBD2	TGTGCTAGCAGCTTCTCCTGGCGGGGGGGCCCCTACAATGAGCAGTTCTTC	CASSFSWRGGPYNEQFF